This T cell receptor (beta chain) was recovered during a study of beta chain features in type 1 diabetes. Study-wide background: No age, gender or cell yield differences were seen between patients and healthy donors. Cells sorted and examined across all samples totaled 107,917,701.

Every donor had blood drawn once into heparin, roughly 0.11 L on average. Sorted CD4+ subsets: naive, central memory, regulatory, stem cell-like memory (CD45RO/CCR7/CD25/CD127/CD95/CD27 panel). Looked up from germline, CDR1 is MGHRA and CDR2 is YSYEKL. The CDR3 sequence is 15 residues long. V was trimmed by 4 bases and J by 1 base, leaving 14 bases between them. This clone occurred a few times. Its antigen remains unknown. The authors reverse transcribed all of the isolated RNA, so sequencing captured expressed TCRB transcripts. Sequencing was performed with immunoSEQ multiplex PCR; in TCRdb, only in-frame clones are kept and a portion is missing. The sample carries under 400,000 clones, over 9.5% recorded once. The study's findings and limits: Shorter TCRB CDR3s, moderately but significantly so, marked every one of the four CD4+ subsets in Type 1 diabetes patients.

Source material: naive CD4+ T cells from blood. This chain uses TRBV4-1 with TRBJ2-7; a possible D gene is TRBD1 (6 bases). The origin of this receptor is a woman in her late teens or twenties with type 1 diabetes. The CDR3 sequence: CASSLFRGPSYEQYF. CDR3 DNA sequence: TGCGCCAGCAGCCTGTTCAGGGGCCCGTCCTACGAGCAGTACTTC.